The 27 T cell receptor beta chains listed next were all sequenced from one sample in a study of cytomegalovirus exposure and HLA in healthy donors. Measured with immunoSEQ multiplex PCR; TCRdb has only the in-frame clones, and not every one. The table lists under 200,000 clones, 96% of them singletons. The material sequenced was PBMCs. The receptors were sampled from a woman under 30 in good health and CMV-seronegative.

V and J are TRBV6-1 and TRBJ2-7; 8 bases align to TRBD1. The V gene's germline CDR1 is MNHNS and CDR2 SASEGT. The CDR3 is 16 amino acids. The V gene end was trimmed by 1 base and the J gene end by 7 bases; junction bases not matched to a gene: 12. In nucleotides, the CDR3 is TGTGCCAGCAGTGAAGGGCTGGACAGGGTTCGGTGTGAGCAGTACTTC. Protein: CASSEGLDRVRCEQYF.

The table lists this clone with a few counts. The chain joins TRBV28 to TRBJ1-1, with a possible D match to TRBD1 (6 bases). The CDR3 spans 13 residues. CDR1 and CDR2 from the germline V gene are MDHEN and SYDVKM. With 7 bases removed from V and 12 bases from J, the gap between germline ends came to 21 bases. CDR3 DNA sequence: TGTGCCAGCACCATACAGATACAGGGCCAAACTTTCTTT. Its protein product is CASTIQIQGQTFF. Using reference TRBV28 and TRBJ1-1 for the parts outside the CDR3, the full variable domain is DVKVTQSSRYLVKRTGEKVFLECVQDMDHENMFWYRQDPGLGLRLIYFSYDVKMKEKGDIPEGYSVSREKKERFSLILESASTNQTSMYLCASTIQIQGQTFFGQGTRLTVV.

The chain links TRBV6-5 to TRBJ2-5; 9 positions match TRBD1. Germline CDR1 MNHEY, CDR2 SVGAGI. This CDR3 is 13 amino acids long. With 8 bases clipped from V and 5 bases from J, the junction kept 6 bases outside the gene matches. CDR3 amino acids: CASRQGGRETQYF. CDR3 sequence (DNA): TGTGCCAGCCGACAGGGGGGGAGGGAGACCCAGTACTTC.

The chain employs TRBV6-6 and TRBJ1-5, with D perhaps matching TRBD1 (5 bases). Per the germline V gene, CDR1 is MNHNY and CDR2 is SVGAGI (reference sequence). The CDR3 length is 16 residues. The V gene lost 6 bases and the J gene lost 2 bases, with 17 bases spanning the gap. CDR3 DNA: TGTGCCAGCAGCCTCCGCCGGGGGGGAGGCAATCAGCCCCAGCATTTT. This sequence encodes CASSLRRGGGNQPQHF.

The CDR3 sequence is CASQDRGREKLFF. The CDR3 coding sequence is TGCGCCAGCCAGGACAGGGGGCGAGAAAAACTGTTTTTT. The V call is TRBV4-1, the J call TRBJ1-4; 11 bases align to TRBD1. Looked up from germline, CDR1 is MGHRA and CDR2 is YSYEKL. The CDR3 runs to 13 residues. V gave up 8 bases and J gave up 8 bases; unmatched junction bases: 4.

The chain employs TRBV27 and TRBJ2-1, with TRBD2 matching 13 bases. The CDR3 contains 18 residues. Germline V gene lookup returns CDR1 MNHEY and CDR2 SMNVEV (reference sequence). The V gene end was trimmed by 0 bases and the J gene end by 8 bases; junction bases not matched to a gene: 10. The CDR3 sequence is CASSLSDPTSGGAHEQFF. CDR3 sequence (DNA): TGTGCCAGCAGTTTATCCGACCCCACTAGCGGGGGGGCACATGAGCAGTTCTTC.

The chain joins TRBV4-1 to TRBJ2-7, with 10 bases matching TRBD1. The germline V gene encodes CDR1 MGHRA and CDR2 YSYEKL. The CDR3 sequence is 15 residues long. The ends lost 10 bases at V and 3 bases at J; junction bases unmatched: 12. CDR3 bases: TGCGCCACCAAGAGGTGGGACAGGGGTATCTACGAGCAGTACTTC. Encoded protein: CATKRWDRGIYEQYF.

The chain couples TRBV19 to TRBJ2-3, with 8 bases identical to TRBD1. The V segment lost 0 bases and the J segment 5 bases; nucleotides outside the gene matches: 7. Germline values: CDR1 LNHDA, CDR2 SQIVND (reference sequence). The CDR3 is made up of 16 amino acids. The CDR3 region has the DNA TGTGCCAGTAGTATAGAAGGCAGGGGGCGGGTAGATACGCAGTATTTT. Encoded protein: CASSIEGRGRVDTQYF. The full variable domain, in which reference TRBV19 and TRBJ2-3 provide the parts outside the CDR3, is DGGITQSPKYLFRKEGQNVTLSCEQNLNHDAMYWYRQDPGQGLRLIYYSQIVNDFQKGDIAEGYSVSREKKESFPLTVTSAQKNPTAFYLCASSIEGRGRVDTQYFGPGTRLTVL.

The chain uses TRBV6-6 and TRBJ1-6; 7 bases match TRBD1. The CDR3 loop spans 15 amino acids. The trim removed 2 bases at V and 7 bases at J, leaving 5 bases unmatched. Germline V gene sequence: CDR1 MNHNY, CDR2 SVGAGI (reference sequence). The CDR3 spells CASSYRNRGNSPLHF. In DNA, the CDR3 is TGTGCCAGCAGTTACCGAAACAGGGGAAATTCACCCCTCCACTTT.

Here the CDR3 reads CASSIEGASAYEQYF. In DNA, the CDR3 is TGTGCCAGTAGTATCGAGGGGGCATCGGCCTACGAGCAGTACTTC. The chain has TRBV19 and TRBJ2-7, with 7 bases fitting TRBD1. Germline lookup yields CDR1 LNHDA and CDR2 SQIVND (reference sequence). The CDR3 totals 15 residues. The J segment lost 2 bases and the V segment lost 3 bases, leaving 7 bases of the junction unmatched. Full variable domain (outside the CDR3, taken from reference TRBV19 and TRBJ2-7): DGGITQSPKYLFRKEGQNVTLSCEQNLNHDAMYWYRQDPGQGLRLIYYSQIVNDFQKGDIAEGYSVSREKKESFPLTVTSAQKNPTAFYLCASSIEGASAYEQYFGPGTRLTVT.

As DNA, the CDR3 is TGTGCCAGCAGCCAGGAGGGCCGGGGGCAGTTCTTC. Encoded protein: CASSQEGRGQFF. J is TRBJ2-1 and V is TRBV5-4; D may be TRBD2 (6 bases). Looked up from germline, CDR1 is SGHNT and CDR2 is YYREEE (reference sequence). This CDR3 spans 12 amino acids. V lost 4 bases, J lost 12 bases, and 14 bases lay in between.

The chain recombines TRBV7-2 with TRBJ2-7; possible D gene TRBD2, 5 bases. Trimming cost V 0 bases and J 0 bases, with 6 bases left between them. The CDR3 covers 14 residues. Germline V CDR1 and CDR2: SGHTA, FQGNSA. The CDR3 DNA reads TGTGCCAGCAGCTTAGCTAGCGCCTCCTACGAGCAGTACTTC. Protein: CASSLASASYEQYF.

V is TRBV20-1 and J is TRBJ2-3, with a tentative D call TRBD2 (6 bases). Germline V gene data show CDR1 as DFQATT and CDR2 as SNEGSKA (reference sequence). The ends were cut back, 5 bases at V and 6 bases at J, with 9 bases in the middle. This CDR3 spans 11 amino acids. In DNA form, the CDR3 reads TGCAGTGCTGGGAGGACTGATACGCAGTATTTT. Its protein is CSAGRTDTQYF.

The rearrangement joins TRBV6-1 to TRBJ1-5; possibly TRBD1 for D (6 bases). The CDR3 spans 15 residues. Germline lookup yields CDR1 MNHNS and CDR2 SASEGT. With 2 bases removed from V and 3 bases from J, the gap between germline ends came to 11 bases. CDR3 amino acids: CASSEPGAHNQPQHF. The CDR3 DNA follows: TGTGCCAGCAGTGAACCAGGGGCCCACAATCAGCCCCAGCATTTT.

The chain combines TRBV18 with TRBJ2-5, with D perhaps matching TRBD1 (5 bases). This CDR3 is built from 12 residues. V lost 8 bases and J 4 bases, leaving 11 bases between the germline ends. The germline CDR1 and CDR2 sequences are KGHSH and LQKENI. CDR3 region: CASTRDGETQYF. As DNA, the CDR3 is TGTGCCAGCACCAGGGATGGAGAGACCCAGTACTTC.

The chain uses TRBV4-2 and TRBJ1-2; no firm D call. The CDR3 consists of 11 residues. Germline V gene data show CDR1 as LGHNA and CDR2 as YNFKEQ. V lost 1 base to trimming and J lost 9 bases, with 6 bases between them. CDR3: CASSQGGRYTF. CDR3 nucleotides: TGTGCCAGCAGCCAAGGCGGGCGCTACACCTTC.

The chain is built from TRBV2 and TRBJ2-5; 14 bases line up with TRBD2. The junction had 4 bases not matched to a gene; V was cut back by 6 bases and J by 1 base. The CDR3 sequence is 16 residues long. Germline V gene data show CDR1 as SNHLY and CDR2 as FYNNEI. CDR3 region: CASRETSGGGQETQYF. CDR3 nucleotide sequence: TGTGCCAGCAGGGAGACTAGCGGGGGGGGCCAAGAGACCCAGTACTTC. Combining the CDR3 with reference TRBV2 and TRBJ2-5 gives the whole variable domain EPEVTQTPSHQVTQMGQEVILRCVPISNHLYFYWYRQILGQKVEFLVSFYNNEISEKSEIFDDQFSVERPDGSNFTLKIRSTKLEDSAMYFCASRETSGGGQETQYFGPGTRLLVL.

Regarding this clone: A read error may account for a junction end that differs from germline. The chain joins TRBV4-1 to TRBJ2-7, with D perhaps TRBD2 (5 bases). CDR3 size: 13 residues. Per germline, CDR1 MGHRA and CDR2 YSYEKL. CDR3 amino acids: CASSQTTTYQQYF. For the CDR3, the DNA is TGCGCCAGCAGCCAAACGACTACCTACCAGCAGTACTTC.

The chain recombines TRBV18 with TRBJ2-5, with a weak D call TRBD1 (6 bases). V was cut by 0 bases and J by 9 bases, with 14 bases left in between. Germline CDR1 reads KGHSH; CDR2 reads LQKENI. The CDR3 runs 14 residues. The CDR3 here is CASSPPGQKGAQYF. The CDR3 DNA reads as TGTGCCAGCTCACCACCGGGCCAAAAGGGGGCCCAGTACTTC.

This clone showed up just once. The chain recombines TRBV5-1 with TRBJ2-3, with unresolved D. Per the germline V gene, CDR1 is SGHRS and CDR2 is YFSETQ. V was cut by 4 bases and J by 3 bases, with 12 bases left in between. The CDR3 has 14 amino acids. CDR3 loop: CASSLPSLTDTQYF. The CDR3 DNA follows: TGCGCCAGCAGCCTCCCCTCCCTAACAGATACGCAGTATTTT.

CDR3 loop: CASSISSSYNSPLHF. The CDR3 region has the DNA TGCGCCAGCAGTATCTCGAGCTCCTATAATTCACCCCTCCACTTT. The chain is built from TRBV5-1 and TRBJ1-6, with D hard to call. The CDR3 totals 15 residues. Germline lookup yields CDR1 SGHRS and CDR2 YFSETQ. V lost 5 bases and J lost 0, with 9 bases in between.

The V gene is TRBV7-2, the J gene TRBJ2-5, with 8 bases identical to TRBD1. V lost 8 bases and J lost 7; bases outside the gene matches: 18. This CDR3 comprises 16 residues. Per germline, CDR1 SGHTA and CDR2 FQGNSA. This chain's CDR3 is CASGQGQGVGLGTQYF. Here the CDR3 DNA reads TGTGCCAGCGGTCAAGGACAGGGAGTGGGGTTAGGGACCCAGTACTTC. The full variable domain, with the rest looked up from reference TRBV7-2 and TRBJ2-5, is GAGVSQSPSNKVTEKGKDVELRCDPISGHTALYWYRQSLGQGLEFLIYFQGNSAPDKSGLPSDRFSAERTGGSVSTLTIQRTQQEDSAVYLCASGQGQGVGLGTQYFGPGTRLLVL.

This clone was seen only once. V and J are TRBV5-1 and TRBJ1-1; 7 positions match TRBD1. CDR3 length equals 16 residues. With 0 bases clipped from V and 0 bases from J, the junction kept 5 bases outside the gene matches. The germline gives CDR1 SGHRS, CDR2 YFSETQ. CDR3 sequence (DNA): TGCGCCAGCAGCTTGGGTAGGGGGCGCATGAACACTGAAGCTTTCTTT. This sequence encodes CASSLGRGRMNTEAFF.

The J gene is TRBJ2-3, the V gene TRBV6-1; D remains unclear. This CDR3 has 15 amino acids. Looked up from germline, CDR1 is MNHNS and CDR2 is SASEGT. V lost 3 bases and J 5 bases, leaving 15 bases between the germline ends. In DNA form, the CDR3 reads TGTGCCAGCAGTGAGGAATCCGTGGGCAGAGATACGCAGTATTTT. It is translated as CASSEESVGRDTQYF.

This chain joins TRBV25-1 and TRBJ2-2, with 9 bases that match TRBD1. Germline CDR1 is MGHDK and CDR2 is SYGVNS. J lost 5 bases, V lost 4 bases, and 5 bases had no gene match. The CDR3 consists of 15 residues. The CDR3 DNA reads TGTGCCAGCAGTGTCGGGACAGGGAGTACCGGGGAGCTGTTTTTT. It is translated as CASSVGTGSTGELFF.

V is TRBV7-9 and J is TRBJ1-2; TRBD1 agrees at 10 bases. From germline, CDR1 is SEHNR and CDR2 FQNEAQ (reference sequence). Germline trimming cut 8 bases from V and 8 bases from J; bases unmatched to any gene: 8. This CDR3 comprises 13 residues. CDR3 sequence reads: CASVGTGAWGYTF. CDR3 bases: TGTGCCAGCGTCGGGACAGGGGCGTGGGGCTACACCTTC.

CDR3 region: CASSQEYSGGDSYNEQFF. In nucleotides, the CDR3 is TGCGCCAGCAGCCAAGAGTACAGCGGGGGGGACTCCTACAATGAGCAGTTCTTC. The V call is TRBV4-1, the J call TRBJ2-1, with TRBD2 matching 10 bases. CDR3 length equals 18 residues. The germline V gene has CDR1 MGHRA and CDR2 YSYEKL. After removal of 0 bases from V and 0 bases from J, the junction contained 5 bases not matched to a gene.